The 18 T cell receptor beta chains listed next were all sequenced from one sample in a study of blood T cell repertoires in COVID-19. Clones were read by immunoSEQ multiplex PCR, and TCRdb kept only the in-frame ones, dropping some. The sample yields around 200,000 clones, 86% seen once. What was sequenced was PBMCs or T cells enriched from blood (not recorded which). Receptor source: a woman aged 30 to 39 who had been exposed to COVID-19.

This clone was recorded only once. The J gene is TRBJ2-7, the V gene TRBV5-1; possibly TRBD2 for D (5 bases). This CDR3 has 13 amino acids. Per the germline V gene, CDR1 is SGHRS and CDR2 is YFSETQ. The V end was cut by 2 bases, the J end by 3 bases, with 9 bases between. CDR3 DNA: TGCGCCAGCAGCTTAAACGGGAACTACGAGCAGTACTTC. Its translation: CASSLNGNYEQYF.

The rearrangement joins TRBV14 to TRBJ1-2, with 7 bases identical to TRBD1. J was trimmed by 6 bases and V by 0 bases; bases with no gene match: 7. Germline CDR1 SGHDN, CDR2 FVKESK. CDR3 length: 15 residues. This CDR3 is CASSQDPTGPDGYTF. Written as DNA, the CDR3 is TGTGCCAGCAGCCAAGATCCGACAGGGCCTGATGGCTACACCTTC. Full variable domain (outside the CDR3, taken from reference TRBV14 and TRBJ1-2): EAGVTQFPSHSVIEKGQTVTLRCDPISGHDNLYWYRRVMGKEIKFLLHFVKESKQDESGMPNNRFLAERTGGTYSTLKVQPAELEDSGVYFCASSQDPTGPDGYTFGSGTRLTVV.

The rearrangement uses TRBV6-4 and TRBJ2-3; 11 nucleotides match TRBD2. CDR3 length equals 14 residues. Per the germline V gene, CDR1 is MRHNA and CDR2 is SNTAGT. J lost 1 base, V lost 9 bases, and 3 bases had no gene match. CDR3: CASSLAGGTDTQYF. In DNA form, the CDR3 reads TGTGCCAGTTCACTAGCGGGGGGCACAGATACGCAGTATTTT.

This clone was observed a single time. The chain uses TRBV29-1 and TRBJ1-1; 7 bases agree with TRBD1. After removal of 7 bases from V and 1 base from J, the junction contained 6 bases not matched to a gene. The germline CDR1 and CDR2 sequences are SQVTM and ANQGSEA. This CDR3 has 13 residues. The DNA of the CDR3 is TGCAGCGCCCGACAGGGAACGAACACTGAAGCTTTCTTT. Encoded protein: CSARQGTNTEAFF.

In its sample, this clone was seen a few times. The chain employs TRBV5-1 and TRBJ1-2, with D uncertain. V was shortened by 0 bases and J by 6 bases, with 12 bases between the two germline ends. The CDR3 is 14 residues long. From germline, CDR1 is SGHRS and CDR2 YFSETQ. This CDR3 reads CASSLATAADGYTF. The CDR3 nucleotides are TGCGCCAGCAGCTTGGCCACGGCAGCGGATGGCTACACCTTC.

This clone occurred once. The chain employs TRBV5-1 and TRBJ2-1; 9 bases map to TRBD2. Germline V gives CDR1 SGHRS, CDR2 YFSETQ. The CDR3 sequence is 15 residues long. With 3 bases clipped from V and 4 bases from J, the junction kept 5 bases outside the gene matches. CDR3 DNA sequence: TGCGCCAGCAGCTGGCCTAGCGGGGATTACAATGAGCAGTTCTTC. Encoded protein: CASSWPSGDYNEQFF.

The chain has TRBV5-5 and TRBJ2-1; D is possibly TRBD1 (5 bases). The V gene's germline CDR1 is SGHKS and CDR2 YYEKEE (reference sequence). V was shortened by 0 bases and J by 9 bases, with 19 bases between the two germline ends. CDR3 length equals 16 residues. The CDR3 protein is CASSLDRPGPSTEQFF. The DNA for the CDR3 is TGTGCCAGCAGCTTGGACAGGCCAGGCCCCTCCACTGAGCAGTTCTTC.

The J gene is TRBJ1-5, the V gene TRBV11-2; no definite D call. The V end lost 2 bases, the J end lost 2 bases, and 10 bases lay between the germline ends. The CDR3 loop spans 15 amino acids. Per the germline V gene, CDR1 is SGHAT and CDR2 is FQNNGV. As DNA, the CDR3 is TGTGCCAGCAGCTTATCAGGCCATGGCAATCAGCCCCAGCATTTT. It translates to CASSLSGHGNQPQHF.

The gene calls are TRBV24-1 and TRBJ2-1, with 7 bases aligning to TRBD1. J gave up 2 bases and V 4 bases, and 1 base lay outside the gene matches. The CDR3 covers 14 residues. The V gene's germline CDR1 is KGHDR and CDR2 SFDVKD. The CDR3 DNA reads TGTGCCACCAGTGAGGGGACAGCCTACAATGAGCAGTTCTTC. Translating it yields CATSEGTAYNEQFF.

The count of this clone is one. The rearrangement links TRBV2 to TRBJ1-5; TRBD1 matches at 7 bases. The CDR3 is 15 amino acids. Germline assignment: CDR1 SNHLY and CDR2 FYNNEI. Trimming cost V 4 bases and J 3 bases; bases outside gene matches: 6. The CDR3 sequence: CASSAGQANNQPQHF. CDR3 nucleotide sequence: TGTGCCAGCAGTGCTGGACAGGCTAACAATCAGCCCCAGCATTTT.

This chain connects TRBV5-8 to TRBJ2-1; 9 bases agree with TRBD2. Germline V gene sequence: CDR1 SGHTS, CDR2 YDEGEE. Losses at the gene ends were 4 bases for V and 5 bases for J; bases not matched to a gene: 13. CDR3 size: 17 residues. CDR3 residues: CASSPLGSGGSNNEQFF. The DNA of the CDR3 is TGTGCCAGCAGCCCTCTGGGCAGCGGGGGGTCAAACAATGAGCAGTTCTTC.

The rearrangement links TRBV29-1 to TRBJ2-5; TRBD2 matches at 9 bases. V dropped 7 bases and J dropped 2; count of bases not matched to a gene: 14. This CDR3 is 16 amino acids long. Germline V gene sequence: CDR1 SQVTM, CDR2 ANQGSEA. CDR3 protein: CSGGGGVGIPQETQYF. CDR3 DNA sequence: TGCAGCGGTGGCGGGGGGGTTGGGATCCCACAAGAGACCCAGTACTTC.

The chain couples TRBV6-5 to TRBJ1-2, with 11 bases lining up with TRBD1. The CDR3 has 13 residues. Losses at the gene ends were 7 bases for V and 6 bases for J; bases not matched to a gene: 4. Germline loops: CDR1 MNHEY, CDR2 SVGAGI. Here the CDR3 DNA reads TGTGCCAGCACGGACAGGGGGCGGGATGGCTACACCTTC. Protein sequence: CASTDRGRDGYTF.

The chain links TRBV11-3 to TRBJ2-5; 9 nucleotides align to TRBD1. Germline V lookup: CDR1 SGHNT, CDR2 YENEEA. V trimming: 8 bases; J trimming: 5 bases; junction bases outside the gene matches: 6. The CDR3 extends over 13 amino acids. The CDR3 nucleotides read TGTGCCAGCGGGACAGGGATGGGGGAGACCCAGTACTTC. This translates into CASGTGMGETQYF.

The chain employs TRBV12-5 and TRBJ2-3, with 12 positions matching TRBD2. Germline-derived CDR1 and CDR2 are LGHNT and FRNRAP. With 5 bases clipped from V and 2 bases from J, the junction kept 8 bases outside the gene matches. The CDR3 totals 17 residues. The CDR3 bases are TGTGCTAGTGGTCCCTGGCGGACTAGCGGGACCACAGATACGCAGTATTTT. Encoded protein: CASGPWRTSGTTDTQYF.

V usage is TRBV2 and J usage is TRBJ1-6; the D gene is possibly TRBD1 (6 bases). CDR1 and CDR2 from the germline V gene are SNHLY and FYNNEI. V was cut by 6 bases and J by 8 bases, with 14 bases left in between. The CDR3 has 14 amino acids. CDR3 in amino acids: CASSHRVWDSPLHF. The CDR3 DNA reads TGTGCCAGCAGCCACAGGGTCTGGGATTCACCCCTCCACTTT.

In this sample, this clone turned up once. The chain combines TRBV5-1 with TRBJ2-7; 11 positions match TRBD1. The CDR3 totals 14 residues. The V gene end was trimmed by 4 bases and the J gene end by 7 bases; junction bases not matched to a gene: 7. CDR1 is SGHRS and CDR2 is YFSETQ in the germline V gene. CDR3 amino acids: CASSQGTGGQEQYF. The CDR3 region has the DNA TGCGCCAGCAGCCAAGGGACAGGGGGTCAAGAGCAGTACTTC.

The chain combines TRBV6-5 with TRBJ2-1; D may be TRBD1 (5 bases). The CDR3 contains 14 residues. In germline, CDR1 is MNHEY, CDR2 SVGAGI. V was pared by 10 bases and J by 5 bases, with 18 bases between. CDR3 DNA: TGTGCCACCAGGGTACAGGAGATCAACAATGAGCAGTTCTTC. Its protein is CATRVQEINNEQFF.